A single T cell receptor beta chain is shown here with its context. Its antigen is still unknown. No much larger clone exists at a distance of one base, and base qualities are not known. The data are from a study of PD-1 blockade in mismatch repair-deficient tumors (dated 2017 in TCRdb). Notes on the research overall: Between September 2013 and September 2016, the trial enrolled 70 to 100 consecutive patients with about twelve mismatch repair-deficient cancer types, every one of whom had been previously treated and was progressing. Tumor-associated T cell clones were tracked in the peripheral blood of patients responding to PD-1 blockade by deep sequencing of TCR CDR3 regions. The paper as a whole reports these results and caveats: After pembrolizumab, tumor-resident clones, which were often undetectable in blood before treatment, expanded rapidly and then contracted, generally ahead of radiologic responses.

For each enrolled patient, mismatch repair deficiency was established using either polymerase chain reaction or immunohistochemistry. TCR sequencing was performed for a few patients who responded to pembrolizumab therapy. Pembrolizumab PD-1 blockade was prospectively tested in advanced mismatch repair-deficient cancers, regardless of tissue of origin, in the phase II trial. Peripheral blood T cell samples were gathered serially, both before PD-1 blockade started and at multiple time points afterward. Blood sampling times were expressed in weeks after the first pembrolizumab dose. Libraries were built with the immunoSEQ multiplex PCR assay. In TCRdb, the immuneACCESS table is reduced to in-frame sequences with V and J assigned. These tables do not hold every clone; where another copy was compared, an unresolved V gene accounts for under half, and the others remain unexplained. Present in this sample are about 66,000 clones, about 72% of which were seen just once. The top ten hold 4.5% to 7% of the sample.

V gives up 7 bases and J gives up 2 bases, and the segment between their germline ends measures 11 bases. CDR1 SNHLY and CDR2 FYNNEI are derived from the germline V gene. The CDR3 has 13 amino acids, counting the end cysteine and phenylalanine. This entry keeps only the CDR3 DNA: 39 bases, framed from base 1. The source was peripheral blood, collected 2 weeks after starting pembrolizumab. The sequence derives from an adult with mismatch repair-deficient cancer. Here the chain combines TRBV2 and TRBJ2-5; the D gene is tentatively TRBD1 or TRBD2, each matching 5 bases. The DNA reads TGTGCCAGCATGAGGGACGTACAAGAGACCCAGTACTTC. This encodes CASMRDVQETQYF.